This TCR beta chain was sequenced for a study of post-analysis software for immune sequencing data. Study background: There were relapsing-remitting, secondary progressive and progressive-relapsing multiple sclerosis among the disease courses included.

On this clonotype itself: What it binds is unknown.

Study results and caveats: Comparison of patients with controls showed a handful of TRBV segments more frequent in patients, TRBV5-6, TRBV5-1 and TRBV20-1 among them.

Incorporated into the TCR beta cDNA libraries were unique molecular identifiers, which served to reduce PCR and sequencing biases. MiXCR, run by TCRdb on the PCR reads, gives a single entry per CDR3 protein. Among about 200,000 distinct CDR3 sequences, over 25% were seen once, and the ten largest hold nearly 3.5%. Between the trimmed V and J ends, which lost 0 bases and 6 bases, there was a span of 11 bases. There are 14 residues in the CDR3. Germline CDR1 and CDR2: LGHDT and YNNKEL (reference sequence). The J gene is TRBJ1-2, the V gene TRBV3-1; D not resolved. This receptor was taken from a girl aged 2 to 17 with multiple sclerosis. The specimen sequenced was blood. The DNA for the CDR3 is TGTGCCAGCAGCCAAGATCGTGGACGGAATGGCTACACCTTC. Encoded protein: CASSQDRGRNGYTF.